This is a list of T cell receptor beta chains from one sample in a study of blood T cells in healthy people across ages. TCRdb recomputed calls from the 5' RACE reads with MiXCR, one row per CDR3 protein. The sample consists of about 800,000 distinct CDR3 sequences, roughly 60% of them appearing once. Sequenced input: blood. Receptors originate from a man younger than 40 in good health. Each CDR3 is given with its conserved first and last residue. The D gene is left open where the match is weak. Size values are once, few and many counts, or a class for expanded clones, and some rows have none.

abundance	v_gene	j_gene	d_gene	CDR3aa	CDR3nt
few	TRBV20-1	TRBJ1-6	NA	CSAEGSPLHF	TGCAGTGCTGAAGGGTCACCCCTCCACTTT
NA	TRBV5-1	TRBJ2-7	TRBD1	CASSLPDRRDEQYF	TGCGCCAGCAGCTTGCCGGACAGGCGGGACGAGCAGTACTTC
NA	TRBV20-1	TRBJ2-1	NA	CSAPQVYDEQFF	TGCAGTGCCCCTCAGGTGTACGATGAGCAGTTCTTC
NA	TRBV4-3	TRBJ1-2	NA	CASSQTLSDGYTF	TGCGCCAGCAGCCAAACGTTGTCAGATGGCTACACCTTC
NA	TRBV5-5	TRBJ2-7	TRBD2	CASSFTRVGLTYEQYF	TGTGCCAGCAGCTTCACCCGGGTGGGACTAACGTACGAGCAGTACTTC
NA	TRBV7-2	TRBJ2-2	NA	CASSLSGELFF	TGTGCCAGCAGCTTATCCGGGGAGCTGTTTTTT
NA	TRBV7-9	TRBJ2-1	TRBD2	CASSLALAGSEQFF	TGTGCCAGCAGCTTAGCACTAGCGGGGAGTGAGCAGTTCTTC
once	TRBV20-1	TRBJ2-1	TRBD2	CSAPPTSGRARYGFDEQFF	TGCAGTGCCCCCCCAACTAGCGGGAGGGCCAGGTATGGGTTCGATGAGCAGTTCTTC
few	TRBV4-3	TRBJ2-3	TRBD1	CASSQTPGTGGDGVANTQYF	TGCGCCAGCAGCCAAACCCCCGGGACAGGGGGCGACGGGGTCGCTAATACGCAGTATTTT
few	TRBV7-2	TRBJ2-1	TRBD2	CASSPIGTGRGGGEQFF	TGTGCCAGCAGCCCAATAGGGACGGGACGGGGGGGCGGTGAGCAGTTCTTC
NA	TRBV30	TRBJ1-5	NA	CAWRTLGSGNQHF	TGTGCCTGGAGGACCCTTGGCTCTGGGAACCAGCATTTT
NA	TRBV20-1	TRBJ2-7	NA	CSASLKGWGEQYF	TGCAGTGCTAGTCTGAAGGGATGGGGGGAGCAGTACTTC
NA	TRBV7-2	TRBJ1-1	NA	CASSLVGQLNTEAFF	TGTGCCAGCAGCTTAGTCGGACAGCTGAACACTGAAGCTTTCTTT
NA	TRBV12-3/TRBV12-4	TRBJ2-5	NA	CASSFQRGQETQYF	TGTGCCAGCAGTTTCCAGAGGGGGCAAGAGACCCAGTACTTC
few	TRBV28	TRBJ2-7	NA	CASSFRIQNPTYEQYF	TGTGCCAGCAGTTTTCGAATACAGAACCCTACCTACGAGCAGTACTTC
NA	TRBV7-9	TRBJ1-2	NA	CASSLGDVYGYTF	TGTGCCAGCAGCTTAGGGGACGTCTATGGCTACACCTTC
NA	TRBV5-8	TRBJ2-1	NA	CASSQWAGEQFF	TGTGCCAGCAGCCAGTGGGCGGGGGAGCAGTTCTTC
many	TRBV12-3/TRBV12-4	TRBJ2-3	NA	CASSLLADTQYF	TGTGCCAGCAGCTTGTTAGCAGATACGCAGTATTTT
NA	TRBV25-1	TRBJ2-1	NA	CASSARVNTGPSYEQFF	TGTGCCAGCAGTGCTCGTGTCAATACAGGGCCCTCCTACGAGCAGTTCTTC
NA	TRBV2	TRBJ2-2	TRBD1	CASGTGINTGELFF	TGTGCCAGCGGGACAGGGATCAACACCGGGGAGCTGTTTTTT
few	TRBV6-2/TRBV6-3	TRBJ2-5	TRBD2	CASSYPTSGRGSRETQYF	TGTGCCAGCAGTTATCCGACTAGCGGGAGAGGATCGCGAGAGACCCAGTACTTC
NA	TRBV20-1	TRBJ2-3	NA	CSAQPPDTQYF	TGCAGTGCTCAGCCCCCAGATACGCAGTATTTT
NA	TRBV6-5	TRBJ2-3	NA	CASSQNRDTDTQYF	TGTGCCAGCAGTCAAAACCGGGACACAGATACGCAGTATTTT
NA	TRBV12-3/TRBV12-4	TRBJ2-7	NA	CASSFAYYEQYF	TGTGCCAGCAGTTTCGCTTACTACGAGCAGTACTTC
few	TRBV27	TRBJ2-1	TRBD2	CATKREGLYNEQFF	TGTGCCACCAAGCGGGAGGGCCTGTACAATGAGCAGTTCTTC
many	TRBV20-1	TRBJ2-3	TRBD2	CSARLAGTDTQYF	TGCAGTGCTAGGCTAGCGGGCACAGATACGCAGTATTTT
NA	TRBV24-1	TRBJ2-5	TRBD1	CATSDSLGTGTRGETQYF	TGTGCCACCAGTGATTCACTCGGGACAGGGACCCGCGGGGAGACCCAGTACTTC
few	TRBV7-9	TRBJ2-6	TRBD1	CASSEQGAAGANVLTF	TGTGCCAGCAGCGAACAGGGGGCGGCTGGGGCCAACGTCCTGACTTTC
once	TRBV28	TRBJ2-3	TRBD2	CASSSSGVGDTQYF	TGTGCCAGCAGTTCTAGCGGGGTCGGAGATACGCAGTATTTT
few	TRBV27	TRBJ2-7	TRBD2	CASSLASGGIEQYF	TGTGCCAGCAGTTTAGCCAGCGGGGGAATCGAGCAGTACTTC
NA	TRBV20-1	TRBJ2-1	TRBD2	CSDPTSGGGNEQFF	TGCAGTGACCCGACTAGCGGGGGAGGGAATGAGCAGTTCTTC
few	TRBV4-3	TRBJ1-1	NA	CASSQEGGGGAEAFF	TGCGCCAGCAGCCAAGAAGGGGGAGGTGGTGCTGAAGCTTTCTTT
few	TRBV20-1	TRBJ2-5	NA	CSVAGGQETQYF	TGCAGTGTTGCCGGAGGGCAAGAGACCCAGTACTTC
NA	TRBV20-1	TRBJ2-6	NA	CSATLTQVGANVLTF	TGCAGTGCTACCCTAACCCAGGTGGGGGCCAACGTCCTGACTTTC
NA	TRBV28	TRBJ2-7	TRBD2	CASNRLAPYEQYF	TGTGCCAGCAACAGACTAGCTCCCTACGAGCAGTACTTC
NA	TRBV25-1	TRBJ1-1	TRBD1	CASSEQGVMAEAFF	TGTGCCAGCAGTGAACAGGGGGTTATGGCTGAAGCTTTCTTT
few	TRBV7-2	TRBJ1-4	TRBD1	CASSLGDRGREKLFF	TGTGCCAGCAGCTTAGGGGACAGGGGGAGAGAAAAACTGTTTTTT
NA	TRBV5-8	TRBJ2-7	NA	CASSSETGIDEQYF	TGTGCCAGCAGCTCGGAAACAGGGATCGACGAGCAGTACTTC
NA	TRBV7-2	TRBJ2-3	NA	CASSWKGRDGGTQYF	TGTGCCAGCAGCTGGAAAGGCAGGGATGGAGGTACGCAGTATTTT
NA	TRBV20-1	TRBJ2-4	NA	CSAFDSLLAKNIQYF	TGCAGTGCTTTCGACAGCCTATTAGCCAAAAACATTCAGTACTTC
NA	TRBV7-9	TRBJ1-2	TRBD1	CASSLSPTGAHSYGYTF	TGTGCCAGCAGCTTATCTCCGACAGGGGCGCACTCCTATGGCTACACCTTC
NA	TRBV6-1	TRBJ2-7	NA	CASTIGAGEQYF	TGTGCCAGCACTATTGGGGCCGGAGAGCAGTACTTC
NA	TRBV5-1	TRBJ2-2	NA	CASSLTWVGSAGELFF	TGCGCCAGCAGCCTGACGTGGGTCGGGTCGGCCGGGGAGCTGTTTTTT
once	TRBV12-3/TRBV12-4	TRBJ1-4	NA	CASSRREKLFF	TGTGCCAGCAGTCGACGGGAAAAACTGTTTTTT
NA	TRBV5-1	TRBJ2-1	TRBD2	CASRPSLAGLYNEQFF	TGCGCCAGCAGACCCTCACTAGCGGGCCTCTACAATGAGCAGTTCTTC
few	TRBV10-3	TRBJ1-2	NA	CAISESTRGGRGYTF	TGTGCCATCAGTGAGTCGACTCGCGGGGGACGTGGCTACACCTTC
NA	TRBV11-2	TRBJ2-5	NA	CASSLWTLETQYF	TGTGCCAGCAGCTTATGGACGCTAGAGACCCAGTACTTC
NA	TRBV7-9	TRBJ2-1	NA	CASSSDGRPHSYNEQFF	TGTGCCAGCAGCTCAGACGGTCGCCCCCACTCCTACAATGAGCAGTTCTTC
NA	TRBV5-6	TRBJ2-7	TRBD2	CASRYGLAVPIEQYF	TGTGCCAGCAGATACGGACTAGCGGTCCCCATCGAGCAGTACTTC
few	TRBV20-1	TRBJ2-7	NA	CSARPAGLYEQYF	TGCAGTGCGCGGCCAGCGGGTCTCTACGAGCAGTACTTC
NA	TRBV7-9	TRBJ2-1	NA	CASYVYNEQFF	TGTGCCAGCTATGTTTACAATGAGCAGTTCTTC
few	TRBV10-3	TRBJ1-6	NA	CAISETTESSYNSPLHF	TGTGCCATCAGTGAAACGACAGAGAGCTCCTATAATTCACCCCTCCACTTT
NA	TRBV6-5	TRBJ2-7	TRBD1	CASSYQTGGWYEQYF	TGTGCCAGCAGTTACCAGACAGGGGGTTGGTACGAGCAGTACTTC
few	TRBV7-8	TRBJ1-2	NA	CASSLGDRRDLYGYTF	TGTGCCAGCAGTCTCGGTGACAGGAGGGACTTATATGGCTACACCTTC